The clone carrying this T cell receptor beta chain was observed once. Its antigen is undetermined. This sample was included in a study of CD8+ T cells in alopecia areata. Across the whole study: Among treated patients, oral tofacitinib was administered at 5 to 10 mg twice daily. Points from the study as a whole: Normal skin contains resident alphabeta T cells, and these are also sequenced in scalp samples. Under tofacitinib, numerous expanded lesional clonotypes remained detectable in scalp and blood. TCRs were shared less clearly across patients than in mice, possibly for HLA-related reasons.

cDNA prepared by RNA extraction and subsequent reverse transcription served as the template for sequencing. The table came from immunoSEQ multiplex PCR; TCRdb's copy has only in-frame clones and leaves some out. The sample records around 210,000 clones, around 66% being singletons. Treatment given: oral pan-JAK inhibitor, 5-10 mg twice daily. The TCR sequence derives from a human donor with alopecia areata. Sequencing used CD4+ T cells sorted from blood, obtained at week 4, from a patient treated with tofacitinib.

CDR3 protein: CAGSRGQNEKLFF. The CDR3 nucleotides are TGTGCCGGAAGTAGGGGACAGAATGAAAAACTGTTTTTT. The chain combines TRBV18 with TRBJ1-4, with 7 bases identical to TRBD1. The CDR3 sequence is 13 residues long. The trim removed 11 bases at V and 5 bases at J, leaving 8 bases unmatched. CDR1 is KGHSH and CDR2 is LQKENI in the germline V gene. The variable domain in full, with the rest retrieved from reference TRBV18 and TRBJ1-4, is NAGVMQNPRHLVRRRGQEARLRCSPMKGHSHVYWYRQLPEEGLKFMVYLQKENIIDESGMPKERFSAEFPKEGPSILRIQQVVRGDSAAYFCAGSRGQNEKLFFGSGTQLSVL.